These 28 T cell receptor beta chains came from one sample sequenced in a study of T cell responses to AZD1222 COVID-19 vaccine (dated by TCRdb to the early 2020s). The receptor library was made with the immunoSEQ multiplex PCR assay. TCRdb took over this immuneACCESS table, retaining in-frame rearrangements with V and J assigned. Such tables are incomplete; in checked studies, under half of the missing clones stem from an unresolved V gene, and the remainder is unexplained. For this sample there are 100,000 to 150,000 clones; around 86% appear just once. Around 24% of the sample is held by the ten biggest clonotypes. The sample's time point label is to be understood as: baseline before first vaccination. Sample: peripheral blood, taken on day 0 of AZD1222 vaccination. These receptors all stem from an adult in good health.

This clone was detected only once. The genes are TRBV27 and TRBJ2-7, with D possibly TRBD1 on 6 matching bases. Germline lookup yields CDR1 MNHEY and CDR2 SMNVEV (reference sequence). The CDR3 consists of 13 residues. V was cut by 6 bases and J by 2 bases, with 11 bases left in between. The CDR3 DNA sequence: TGTGCCAGCAGAGGGGACACCCCCTACGAGCAGTACTTC. Its translation is CASRGDTPYEQYF.

The chain has TRBV7-8 and TRBJ1-2; D gene uncertain. Germline V lookup: CDR1 SGHVS, CDR2 FQNEAQ. The CDR3 covers 14 residues. Deletions cut 0 bases from V and 4 bases from J, with 9 bases between. CDR3 nucleotides: TGTGCCAGCAGCTTAGCGAGTTCGGGCTATGGCTACACCTTC. As protein: CASSLASSGYGYTF.

The rearrangement uses TRBV9 and TRBJ1-4; D is unresolved. The CDR3 totals 16 residues. CDR1 is SGDLS and CDR2 is YYNGEE in the germline V gene. V shed 0 bases and J shed 0 bases, with 9 bases lying between them. DNA for the CDR3: TGTGCCAGCAGCGTAGCGCAGTTCGCAACTAATGAAAAACTGTTTTTT. Translated: CASSVAQFATNEKLFF.

This clone was found once. The chain employs TRBV6-2 or TRBV6-3 and TRBJ1-2; D gene ambiguous. The V end was cut by 0 bases, the J end by 4 bases, with 6 bases between. The germline gives CDR1 MNHEY, CDR2 SVGEGT. The CDR3 is made up of 13 amino acids. DNA of the CDR3: TGTGCCAGCAGTTACTCCCAGGTCTATGGCTACACCTTC. It codes for CASSYSQVYGYTF.

This clone was picked up one time. This chain uses TRBV5-1 with TRBJ2-7, with TRBD1 as a possible D gene (8 bases). The germline gives CDR1 SGHRS, CDR2 YFSETQ. Trimming removed 4 bases from V and 1 base from J, with 15 bases in between. The CDR3 is made up of 15 amino acids. CDR3 sequence: CASSIQGGRSYEQYF. CDR3 DNA sequence: TGCGCCAGCAGCATACAGGGGGGGCGGTCCTACGAGCAGTACTTC.

The V and J genes are TRBV5-8 and TRBJ2-3; D may be TRBD1 (5 bases). Trimming shortened V by 2 bases and J by 0 bases, and 10 bases separated the two germline ends. Germline values: CDR1 SGHTS, CDR2 YDEGEE. The CDR3 sequence is 15 residues long. The CDR3 DNA is TGTGCCAGCAGCTTCCAGGGCCTTAGCACAGATACGCAGTATTTT. Residues: CASSFQGLSTDTQYF. The variable domain in full, with the rest retrieved from reference TRBV5-8 and TRBJ2-3, is EAGVTQSPTHLIKTRGQQATLRCSPISGHTSVYWYQQALGLGLQFLLWYDEGEERNRGNFPPRFSGRQFPNYSSELNVNALELEDSALYLCASSFQGLSTDTQYFGPGTRLTVL.

The chain couples TRBV2 to TRBJ1-5; TRBD1 matches 8 bases. V trimming: 4 bases; J trimming: 3 bases; junction bases outside the gene matches: 8. The CDR3 totals 16 residues. Germline assignment: CDR1 SNHLY and CDR2 FYNNEI. The CDR3 spells CASSGDRGVNNQPQHF. CDR3 nucleotides: TGTGCCAGCAGTGGAGACAGGGGCGTCAACAATCAGCCCCAGCATTTT.

V gene TRBV4-2 combines with J gene TRBJ1-1, with no clear D. V shed 2 bases and J shed 0 bases, with 7 bases lying between them. This CDR3 has 14 residues. Germline V CDR1 and CDR2: LGHNA, YNFKEQ. CDR3 in amino acids: CASSQPGVNTEAFF. The DNA for the CDR3 is TGTGCCAGCAGCCAACCAGGCGTGAACACTGAAGCTTTCTTT.

The chain's CDR3 is CASSHDPGTNEKLFF. CDR3 DNA: TGTGCCAGCAGCCACGACCCAGGGACTAATGAAAAACTGTTTTTT. V and J are TRBV6-5 and TRBJ1-4; weak D call: TRBD1 (5 bases). The CDR3 runs to 15 residues. The germline gives CDR1 MNHEY, CDR2 SVGAGI. V shed 6 bases and J shed 2 bases, with 13 bases lying between them.

The chain links TRBV4-3 to TRBJ1-1; D remains ambiguous. The V end lost 4 bases, the J end lost 5 bases, and 11 bases lay between the germline ends. This CDR3 region has 13 residues. Germline V gene data show CDR1 as LGHNA and CDR2 as YSLEER. In nucleotides, the CDR3 is TGCGCCAGCAGCCTTATCGGCCGAACTGAAGCTTTCTTT. Its translation: CASSLIGRTEAFF.

The rearrangement uses TRBV12-3 or TRBV12-4 and TRBJ1-1, with TRBD1 as a possible D gene (5 bases). Trimming took 6 bases from V and 0 from J, leaving 8 bases between them. The CDR3 sequence is 13 residues long. The CDR3 protein is CASSRQLNTEAFF. DNA of the CDR3: TGTGCCAGCAGCCGACAGTTGAACACTGAAGCTTTCTTT.

This sequence joins TRBV3-1 (or the pseudogene TRBV3-2) and TRBJ1-2, with D unresolved. The CDR3 covers 16 residues. Germline V gives CDR1 LGHDT, CDR2 YNNKEL (reference sequence). Trimming removed 1 base from V and 3 bases from J, with 15 bases in between. In DNA, the CDR3 is TGTGCCAGCAGCCAAGTTGGGCCACGGGGTTACTATGGCTACACCTTC. Protein: CASSQVGPRGYYGYTF.

The chain is built from TRBV7-2 and TRBJ2-1; TRBD1 matches at 12 bases. The J segment lost 8 bases and the V segment lost 4 bases, leaving 6 bases of the junction unmatched. This CDR3 comprises 15 residues. Germline loops: CDR1 SGHTA, CDR2 FQGNSA. The CDR3 spells CASSSPGQGAYEQFF. CDR3 coding DNA: TGTGCCAGCAGCTCTCCGGGACAGGGGGCCTATGAGCAGTTCTTC.

This clone was counted a few times. This chain connects TRBV23-1 to TRBJ1-6, with 8 nucleotides matching TRBD1. TRBV23-1 is reported as an ORF; its role is uncertain. Trimming cost V 3 bases and J 8 bases; bases outside gene matches: 9. The CDR3 is 16 residues long. DNA for the CDR3: TGCGCCAGCAGTCATCCAGACAGGGGCTTGGATTCACCCCTCCACTTT. Protein sequence: CASSHPDRGLDSPLHF.

This clone was recorded a few times. The rearrangement joins TRBV9 to TRBJ2-2; D is perhaps TRBD2 (6 bases). The ends were cut back, 0 bases at V and 7 bases at J, with 13 bases in the middle. The CDR3 covers 15 residues. Germline CDR1 is SGDLS and CDR2 is YYNGEE. The CDR3 is CASSVVASAVGELFF. CDR3 bases: TGTGCCAGCAGCGTAGTCGCTAGCGCTGTCGGGGAGCTGTTTTTT.

The J gene is TRBJ1-2, the V gene TRBV28; 9 bases line up with TRBD1. This CDR3 is built from 16 residues. Per germline, CDR1 MDHEN and CDR2 SYDVKM. The V segment lost 6 bases and the J segment 4 bases; nucleotides outside the gene matches: 12. CDR3 DNA sequence: TGTGCCAGCAGCCAACCCTGGACAGGGGTGGCCTATGGCTACACCTTC. It yields the protein CASSQPWTGVAYGYTF.

The chain recombines TRBV6-2 or TRBV6-3 with TRBJ2-7; 7 bases are a match to TRBD1. Germline lookup yields CDR1 MNHEY and CDR2 SVGEGT. Trimming took 2 bases from V and 0 from J; bases not matched to a gene: 4. The CDR3 is 15 amino acids. Written as DNA, the CDR3 is TGTGCCAGCAGTTACAGACAGGGCTCCTCCTACGAGCAGTACTTC. It yields the protein CASSYRQGSSYEQYF.

This clone was counted a few times. The chain recombines TRBV5-8 with TRBJ2-7; D ambiguous. Per germline, CDR1 SGHTS and CDR2 YDEGEE. This CDR3 is built from 14 residues. The ends were cut back, 3 bases at V and 5 bases at J, with 15 bases in the middle. CDR3 sequence reads: CASSWVPPTDEQYF. CDR3 bases: TGTGCCAGCAGCTGGGTACCACCTACAGACGAGCAGTACTTC.

This rearrangement joins TRBV7-3 to TRBJ2-7, with 8 nucleotides matching TRBD2. The CDR3 sequence is 15 residues long. CDR1 SGHTA and CDR2 FQGTGA come from the germline V gene. Trimming removed 6 bases from V and 2 bases from J; junction bases left unmatched: 9. CDR3 sequence: CASSVAAGAPYEQYF. In DNA, the CDR3 is TGTGCCAGCAGTGTTGCAGCGGGGGCCCCCTACGAGCAGTACTTC.

The rearrangement links TRBV15 to TRBJ2-1; possibly TRBD1 for D (5 bases). V lost 8 bases, J lost 9 bases, and 17 bases lay in between. Per germline, CDR1 LNHNV and CDR2 YYDKDF (reference sequence). The CDR3 extends over 13 amino acids. The CDR3 loop is CATRKGAYGEQFF. CDR3 sequence (DNA): TGTGCCACCCGTAAAGGGGCTTATGGTGAGCAGTTCTTC.

This chain connects TRBV27 to TRBJ2-7, with D perhaps TRBD2 (5 bases). V was shortened by 1 base and J by 1 base, with 17 bases between the two germline ends. The CDR3 is made up of 17 amino acids. Per the germline V gene, CDR1 is MNHEY and CDR2 is SMNVEV (reference sequence). The CDR3 loop reads CASSLFSASRVSYEQYF. CDR3 nucleotides: TGTGCCAGCAGTTTATTCTCGGCTAGCCGGGTTTCCTACGAGCAGTACTTC.

This chain connects TRBV19 to TRBJ1-5, with TRBD1 as a possible D gene (6 bases). CDR3 length: 14 residues. Germline V lookup: CDR1 LNHDA, CDR2 SQIVND (reference sequence). Trimming left V 7 bases short and J 4 bases short, with 14 bases between. CDR3 nucleotide sequence: TGTGCCAGTAAGGGGGAGGTAGATAATCAGCCCCAGCATTTT. Translating gives CASKGEVDNQPQHF.

J is TRBJ1-1 and V is TRBV7-3; 7 bases are shared with TRBD1. The CDR3 runs 13 residues. Per the germline V gene, CDR1 is SGHTA and CDR2 is FQGTGA. After removal of 5 bases from V and 5 bases from J, the junction contained 5 bases not matched to a gene. The CDR3 is CASSRQGRTEAFF. The CDR3, as DNA: TGTGCCAGCAGCCGACAGGGACGAACTGAAGCTTTCTTT. The full variable domain, its missing parts supplied by reference TRBV7-3 and TRBJ1-1, is GAGVSQTPSNKVTEKGKYVELRCDPISGHTALYWYRQSLGQGPEFLIYFQGTGAADDSGLPNDRFFAVRPEGSVSTLKIQRTERGDSAVYLCASSRQGRTEAFFGQGTRLTVV.

The rearrangement joins TRBV2 to TRBJ1-6, with 7 bases identical to TRBD1. Looked up from germline, CDR1 is SNHLY and CDR2 is FYNNEI. With 5 bases clipped from V and 13 bases from J, the junction kept 17 bases outside the gene matches. The CDR3 is 16 amino acids. CDR3: CASSLLATGPLLPLHF. CDR3 sequence (DNA): TGTGCCAGCAGTTTACTTGCGACAGGGCCCCTCCTGCCCCTCCACTTT.

The count of this clone is one. The V and J genes are TRBV30 and TRBJ1-2, with a tentative D call TRBD1 (6 bases). Germline V gives CDR1 GTSNPN, CDR2 SVGIG (reference sequence). This CDR3 is 15 amino acids long. Trimming left V 2 bases short and J 6 bases short, with 19 bases between. This chain's CDR3 is CAWSWGAGLRDGYTF. The CDR3 DNA sequence: TGTGCCTGGAGTTGGGGGGCAGGTCTTAGGGATGGCTACACCTTC.

The chain carries TRBV2 and TRBJ1-4; 8 bases are shared with TRBD1. Per germline, CDR1 SNHLY and CDR2 FYNNEI. The CDR3 runs 17 residues. The V segment lost 3 bases and the J segment 8 bases; nucleotides outside the gene matches: 14. The CDR3 coding sequence is TGTGCCAGCAGTGATGGGCTTGGAGGACAGGGAGACGAAAAACTGTTTTTT. Protein: CASSDGLGGQGDEKLFF.

CDR3 region: CASRRMTANTEAFF. The CDR3 coding sequence is TGTGCCAGCAGGCGGATGACGGCGAACACTGAAGCTTTCTTT. The rearrangement links TRBV2 to TRBJ1-1, with D unresolved. Germline assignment: CDR1 SNHLY and CDR2 FYNNEI. V lost 6 bases and J 1 base, leaving 12 bases between the germline ends. The CDR3 is made up of 14 amino acids.

CDR3 DNA sequence: TGTGCCTGGAGTGAACAGGGGGACACTGAAGCTTTCTTT. This translates into CAWSEQGDTEAFF. The rearrangement joins TRBV30 to TRBJ1-1; TRBD1 aligns across 8 bases. CDR1 and CDR2 (germline): GTSNPN, SVGIG (reference sequence). V shed 1 base, J shed 3 bases, and the junction held 1 base outside the gene matches. This CDR3 comprises 13 residues.